The clone carrying this T cell receptor beta chain was picked up a small number of times. TCRdb independently ran MiXCR on the RT-PCR reads; one entry per CDR3 protein. Of about 700,000 distinct CDR3 sequences listed, approximately 15% are singletons. The CDR3 contains 15 residues. The V and J ends lost 5 bases and 0 bases respectively, with 14 bases between them. Germline-derived CDR1 and CDR2 are MNHEY and SMNVEV (reference sequence). The genes are TRBV27 and TRBJ2-7, with D possibly being TRBD2 (5 bases). The sequence was collected from a female donor in good health, serving as a healthy control. The sample consisted of memory CD4+ T cells from blood. CDR3 region: CASSDRTGNSYEQYF. In DNA, the CDR3 is TGTGCCAGCAGTGACCGGACTGGAAACTCCTACGAGCAGTACTTC.